This T cell receptor (beta chain) was obtained from a study of T cell responses to AZD1222 COVID-19 vaccine (dated by TCRdb to the early 2020s). Study-wide context: TCR sequencing was performed for more than 230 trial participants, of whom roughly 200 were given two doses of AZD1222 and around 25 were given two doses of MenACWY control vaccine. Trial participants were enrolled by age into 18-55, 56-69 and 70-plus year subgroups, with approximately 150, 30 and 60 TCR-sequenced participants respectively.

The CDR3 regions of human TCRbeta chains were analyzed by immunosequencing. As for the original processing: TCRs in the repertoires were matched against a reference library of SARS-CoV-2-specific TCRs that had been generated with the MIRA antigen-specificity platform. Breadth meant the fraction of unique TCRs that were SARS-CoV-2-associated, whereas depth meant the fraction of total T cells that were SARS-CoV-2-associated. Using the MIRA data, every spike-specific TCR was mapped to the spike region that the TCR reacted to and assigned to either a CD4 or a CD8 class. Log10-transformed breadth and depth values were compared by one-way ANOVA with Sidak's multiple comparisons tests. TCRdb obtained this table from immuneACCESS and retained in-frame rearrangements with V and J assigned. These tables miss some clones; where compared with another copy, unresolved V genes account for less than half of the shortfall, and the remainder is unexplained. V, J and clone size are taken as reported in that table, and D and trimming were inferred from the DNA itself. In this sample the table shows 100,000 to 150,000 clones, 92% of which occur a single time. The ten largest clones add up to approximately 8% of the sample.

To note about this clone: The antigen this receptor binds is unknown. Per-base quality was not reported, and no clone a single base away is much larger than it.

The time point label, as the study defines it: about 28 days (+/-7) after the second vaccine dose. AZD1222 recipients with second doses at about 4 weeks or about 12 weeks were pooled, because spike-specific TCR depth and breadth did not differ between schedules. The vaccinee samples were drawn from two UK trials, COV001 and COV002, one of which was a single-blind randomized controlled phase 2/3 trial testing AZD1222 (ChAdOx1 nCoV-19) in healthy adults. For TCRbeta chain sequencing, PBMC samples were collected from trial participants at day 0 and at day 28 after the second dose. What the authors observed across the whole study: Because no day 14 peak-response samples were available, repertoires were characterized only after the peak T cell response. Nearly half of unique spike-specific TCRs reportedly recognized epitopes outside regions mutated in the B.1.351 and B.1.1.7 variants. Participants were mostly white British and included more females than males, and it was suggested by the authors that clonal diversity may have been underestimated. Vaccine-associated CD4 TCRs spanned the whole spike protein, with dominant responses in regions 160-218 and 743-854. In the small 56-69-year group, the increase in depth fell short of significance, most likely because of low power. Only 5 to 7 AZD1222 recipients were SARS-CoV-2 seropositive at baseline, limiting conclusions about previously exposed vaccinees. After two AZD1222 doses, both the breadth and the depth of spike-specific TCRs were significantly higher than at day 0 and than in MenACWY recipients.

Per the germline V gene, MNHEY is the CDR1 and SVGAGI is the CDR2. From its cysteine to its phenylalanine, the CDR3 spans 12 amino acids. Only the CDR3 DNA is retained, 36 bases long and in frame from the first base. The germline V end is reduced by 10 bases and the J end by 3 bases; junction bases left unmatched: 5. This receptor was taken from an adult who received the AZD1222 COVID-19 vaccine. The chain employs TRBV6-5 and TRBJ1-2; 7 nucleotides in the junction match TRBD1. Sequences were derived from peripheral blood, sampled 28 days after the second AZD1222 dose. In nucleotides, the sequence is TGTGCCACTGGGGACAGTTACTATGGCTACACCTTC. The translation is CATGDSYYGYTF.